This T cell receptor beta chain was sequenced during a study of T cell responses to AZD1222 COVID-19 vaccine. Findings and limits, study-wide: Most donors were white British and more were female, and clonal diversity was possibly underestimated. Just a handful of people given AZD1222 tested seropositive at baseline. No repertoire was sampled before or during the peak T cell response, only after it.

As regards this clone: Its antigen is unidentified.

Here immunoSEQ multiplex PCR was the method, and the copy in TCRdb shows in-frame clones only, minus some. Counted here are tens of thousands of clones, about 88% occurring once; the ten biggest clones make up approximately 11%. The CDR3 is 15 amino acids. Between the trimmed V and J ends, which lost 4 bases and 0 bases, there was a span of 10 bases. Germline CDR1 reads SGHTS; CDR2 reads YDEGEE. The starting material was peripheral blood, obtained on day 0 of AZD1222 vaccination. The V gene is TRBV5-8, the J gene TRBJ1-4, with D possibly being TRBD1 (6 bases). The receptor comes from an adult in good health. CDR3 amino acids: CASSRGTTTNEKLFF. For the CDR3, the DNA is TGTGCCAGCAGCCGGGGGACAACAACTAATGAAAAACTGTTTTTT.